Each of the 18 T cell receptor beta chains below was sequenced from the same sample in a study of memory CD4+ T cells and cytomegalovirus serostatus. Single viable CD3+CD4+CD8-CD45RO+ cells were sorted as the memory CD4+ T cells. Assay: immunoSEQ multiplex PCR; the TCRdb copy retains only in-frame clones and omits some. Of 70,000 to 95,000 clones listed, around 80% are singletons. Sequenced input: memory CD4+ T cells from blood. The origin of the receptors is an adult in good health and CMV-seronegative.

V usage is TRBV5-1 and J usage is TRBJ2-7, with TRBD1 identical over 7 bases. The ends lost 2 bases at V and 3 bases at J; junction bases unmatched: 2. Per the germline V gene, CDR1 is SGHRS and CDR2 is YFSETQ. The CDR3 has 13 residues. The CDR3 coding sequence is TGCGCCAGCAGCTTTAGGACAGGCTACGAGCAGTACTTC. As protein: CASSFRTGYEQYF. Filled out from reference TRBV5-1 and TRBJ2-7, the complete variable domain reads KAGVTQTPRYLIKTRGQQVTLSCSPISGHRSVSWYQQTPGQGLQFLFEYFSETQRNKGNFPGRFSGRQFSNSRSEMNVSTLELGDSALYLCASSFRTGYEQYFGPGTRLTVT.

The chain has TRBV14 and TRBJ1-3; no clear D. Per germline, CDR1 SGHDN and CDR2 FVKESK. Trimming took 10 bases from V and 0 from J, leaving 13 bases between them. This CDR3 region has 14 residues. The CDR3 bases are TGTGCCACCCAGCTCCACTGCTCTGGAAACACCATATATTTT. Its protein product is CATQLHCSGNTIYF. The complete variable domain, with remaining parts taken from reference TRBV14 and TRBJ1-3, reads EAGVTQFPSHSVIEKGQTVTLRCDPISGHDNLYWYRRVMGKEIKFLLHFVKESKQDESGMPNNRFLAERTGGTYSTLKVQPAELEDSGVYFCATQLHCSGNTIYFGEGSWLTVV.

This chain joins TRBV7-8 and TRBJ2-1; D might be TRBD1 or TRBD2, each matching 6 bases. With 5 bases removed from V and 0 bases from J, the gap between germline ends came to 14 bases. Germline CDR1 and CDR2: SGHVS and FQNEAQ. CDR3 length: 16 amino acids. This CDR3 reads CASSPKGGSSYNEQFF. The CDR3 DNA is TGTGCCAGCAGCCCAAAAGGGGGGAGCTCCTACAATGAGCAGTTCTTC.

V gene TRBV28 combines with J gene TRBJ2-7; 9 positions match TRBD1. This CDR3 region has 12 residues. From germline, CDR1 is MDHEN and CDR2 SYDVKM. V lost 8 bases to trimming and J lost 5 bases; unmatched junction nucleotides: 4. CDR3 protein: CASGTGIHEQYF. The DNA of the CDR3 is TGTGCCAGCGGGACAGGGATCCACGAGCAGTACTTC.

The V and J genes are TRBV7-8 and TRBJ1-5; D is unclear. The V and J ends lost 1 base and 3 bases respectively, with 10 bases between them. The germline V gene has CDR1 SGHVS and CDR2 FQNEAQ. This CDR3 contains 15 residues. The CDR3 DNA reads as TGTGCCAGCAGCTTAGTTTCCGGGTACAATCAGCCCCAGCATTTT. Encoded protein: CASSLVSGYNQPQHF.

This clone has a handful of counts. The chain is built from TRBV14 and TRBJ1-6; weak D call: TRBD1 (6 bases). The CDR3 is 14 amino acids. Germline V CDR1 and CDR2: SGHDN, FVKESK. V was pared by 0 bases and J by 7 bases, with 7 bases between. The CDR3: CASSQERGNSPLHF. CDR3 DNA: TGTGCCAGCAGCCAAGAAAGGGGGAATTCACCCCTCCACTTT. Drawing the rest from reference TRBV14 and TRBJ1-6, the complete variable domain is EAGVTQFPSHSVIEKGQTVTLRCDPISGHDNLYWYRRVMGKEIKFLLHFVKESKQDESGMPNNRFLAERTGGTYSTLKVQPAELEDSGVYFCASSQERGNSPLHFGNGTRLTVT.

This rearrangement joins TRBV11-2 to TRBJ2-5, with D perhaps matching TRBD1 (5 bases). V was trimmed by 6 bases and J by 4 bases, leaving 12 bases between them. Germline V gene sequence: CDR1 SGHAT, CDR2 FQNNGV. This CDR3 is 13 amino acids long. The chain's CDR3 is CASSTGPRETQYF. The CDR3 bases are TGTGCCAGCAGTACAGGTCCGCGAGAGACCCAGTACTTC.

V is TRBV6-5 and J is TRBJ2-1, with D tentatively TRBD1 or TRBD2 (5 bases each). V was trimmed by 10 bases and J by 9 bases, leaving 19 bases between them. CDR3 length equals 13 residues. Germline V gene sequence: CDR1 MNHEY, CDR2 SVGAGI. The CDR3 DNA is TGTGCCACGCAGGGTCTGGGGGACCCTGAGCAGTTCTTC. Encoded protein: CATQGLGDPEQFF.

V usage is TRBV7-2 and J usage is TRBJ1-5; TRBD1 matches at 9 bases. Germline loops: CDR1 SGHTA, CDR2 FQGNSA. The CDR3 totals 14 residues. The J segment lost 6 bases and the V segment lost 5 bases, leaving 5 bases of the junction unmatched. The CDR3 here is CASSTGQGTQPQHF. As DNA, the CDR3 is TGTGCCAGCAGCACTGGACAGGGGACTCAGCCCCAGCATTTT.

This chain uses TRBV6-1 with TRBJ2-1; TRBD1 aligns across 9 bases. This CDR3 is built from 15 residues. Germline V gene lookup returns CDR1 MNHNS and CDR2 SASEGT. Trimming at V came to 2 bases and at J to 8 bases, leaving 7 bases not matched to a gene. The CDR3 DNA sequence: TGTGCCAGCAGTGAACCGGGACAGGGTTCCTATGAGCAGTTCTTC. This codes for CASSEPGQGSYEQFF.

The chain employs TRBV7-8 and TRBJ1-4, with 7 bases lining up with TRBD1. The CDR3 runs 16 residues. Germline-derived CDR1 and CDR2 are SGHVS and FQNEAQ. V trimming: 5 bases; J trimming: 2 bases; junction bases outside the gene matches: 8. CDR3 sequence (DNA): TGTGCCAGCAGCGAGACAGGGCGGCGGACTAATGAAAAACTGTTTTTT. Encoded protein: CASSETGRRTNEKLFF.

This clone was picked up a small number of times. The chain recombines TRBV10-3 with TRBJ1-1, with D hard to call. The CDR3 length is 14 residues. Trimming shortened V by 4 bases and J by 2 bases, and 11 bases separated the two germline ends. Germline loops: CDR1 ENHRY, CDR2 SYGVKD. This CDR3 reads CAISASELNTEAFF. The CDR3 bases are TGTGCCATCAGTGCTTCAGAGTTAAACACTGAAGCTTTCTTT.

The chain couples TRBV9 to TRBJ1-2, with 9 bases aligning to TRBD1. V shed 6 bases and J 3 bases; nucleotides not matched to a gene: 3. Germline V gives CDR1 SGDLS, CDR2 YYNGEE. The CDR3 has 13 residues. CDR3 coding DNA: TGTGCCAGCAACACAGGGGGCTACTATGGCTACACCTTC. Its translation: CASNTGGYYGYTF.

The chain is built from TRBV5-1 and TRBJ2-1; D perhaps matches TRBD1 (5 bases). Germline lookup yields CDR1 SGHRS and CDR2 YFSETQ. Trimming took off 5 bases at V and 13 bases at J, with 16 bases between the two ends. The CDR3 loop spans 12 amino acids. The CDR3 bases are TGCGCCAGCAGTCCCCCCGACAGCTTACAGTTCTTC. Encoded protein: CASSPPDSLQFF. Full variable domain (missing parts from reference TRBV5-1 and TRBJ2-1): KAGVTQTPRYLIKTRGQQVTLSCSPISGHRSVSWYQQTPGQGLQFLFEYFSETQRNKGNFPGRFSGRQFSNSRSEMNVSTLELGDSALYLCASSPPDSLQFFGPGTRLTVL.

The chain is built from TRBV18 and TRBJ1-5; D remains unclear. CDR1 is KGHSH, CDR2 LQKENI, per germline. V lost 3 bases, J lost 0 bases, and 3 bases lay in between. The CDR3 has 13 amino acids. CDR3 protein: CASSPGSNQPQHF. CDR3 nucleotides: TGTGCCAGCTCACCCGGTAGCAATCAGCCCCAGCATTTT.

The chain has TRBV9 and TRBJ2-5; 7 bases agree with TRBD2. Germline assignment: CDR1 SGDLS and CDR2 YYNGEE. CDR3 size: 15 residues. Trimming at V came to 2 bases and at J to 4 bases, leaving 8 bases not matched to a gene. The CDR3 loop reads CASSVLAGEGETQYF. The CDR3, as DNA: TGTGCCAGCAGCGTTTTGGCGGGGGAGGGAGAGACCCAGTACTTC. The full variable domain, in which reference TRBV9 and TRBJ2-5 provide the parts outside the CDR3, is DSGVTQTPKHLITATGQRVTLRCSPRSGDLSVYWYQQSLDQGLQFLIQYYNGEERAKGNILERFSAQQFPDLHSELNLSSLELGDSALYFCASSVLAGEGETQYFGPGTRLLVL.

The CDR3 DNA sequence: TGTGCCAGCAGCTTTGTAGCGGGGGGTGGTGCAGATACGCAGTATTTT. Protein: CASSFVAGGGADTQYF. This rearrangement joins TRBV7-2 to TRBJ2-3; 10 bases fit TRBD2. This CDR3 is built from 16 residues. The ends lost 3 bases at V and 4 bases at J; junction bases unmatched: 7. Germline V CDR1 and CDR2: SGHTA, FQGNSA.

This chain connects TRBV11-2 to TRBJ2-7; possible D gene TRBD2, 5 bases. Germline CDR1 SGHAT, CDR2 FQNNGV. The CDR3 spans 11 residues. V was pared by 2 bases and J by 11 bases, with 10 bases between. The CDR3 loop is CASSLTGVKYF. As DNA, the CDR3 is TGTGCCAGCAGCTTAACCGGGGTGAAGTACTTC.